This T cell receptor beta chain was sequenced in a study of OX40 agonist ivuxolimab in advanced cancers. Study observations and caveats: A proportion of nonresponders additionally exhibited low normalized T-cell clonal expansion.

Assay used: immunoSEQ multiplex PCR; TCRdb lists only in-frame clones, some missing. Here the sample spans around 75,000 clones, approximately 89% being singletons. On this clone: Its specificity is unknown.

The specimen comprised CD4+ or CD8+ T cells sorted from blood, sampled in a trial of the OX40 agonist ivuxolimab. This clonotype originated in an adult with an advanced solid tumor such as melanoma, head and neck, liver or kidney cancer.

The CDR3 bases are TGTGCCACCAGCAGACAGAACCTGAACACTGAAGCTTTCTTT. Its protein is CATSRQNLNTEAFF. The J gene is TRBJ1-1, the V gene TRBV15; D gene ambiguous. There are 14 residues in the CDR3. Germline lookup yields CDR1 LNHNV and CDR2 YYDKDF (reference sequence). The V end was cut by 2 bases, the J end by 0 bases, with 7 bases between.